Shown below are 32 T cell receptor beta chains from a single sample sequenced in a study of cytomegalovirus exposure and HLA in healthy donors. The PCR made use of 60 Vbeta and 13 Jbeta primers. Profiling relied on immunoSEQ multiplex PCR, and the TCRdb table lists in-frame clones only, not all of them. The sample includes under 150,000 clones, 65% to 85% of them seen just once. The sequenced material came from PBMCs. Receptor source: a boy aged 5-17 years in good health and CMV-seronegative.

V usage is TRBV7-8 and J usage is TRBJ2-3; maybe TRBD2 (6 bases). This CDR3 has 13 amino acids. The germline V gene has CDR1 SGHVS and CDR2 FQNEAQ. Trimming stripped 5 bases from V and 5 bases from J, with 11 bases between. CDR3 sequence reads: CASSPRREDTQYF. In DNA form, the CDR3 reads TGTGCCAGCAGCCCCCGGCGGGAAGATACGCAGTATTTT.

The chain links TRBV6-1 to TRBJ2-1; 7 positions agree with TRBD1. Germline CDR1 is MNHNS and CDR2 is SASEGT. The CDR3 is 15 amino acids. J was trimmed by 0 bases and V by 6 bases; bases with no gene match: 5. The DNA of the CDR3 is TGTGCCAGCAGCTACAGGGGAAGCTCCTACAATGAGCAGTTCTTC. Encoded protein: CASSYRGSSYNEQFF.

The chain recombines TRBV29-1 with TRBJ1-1, with 10 bases fitting TRBD1. V was pared by 3 bases and J by 6 bases, with 7 bases of the junction left unmatched. CDR3 length equals 14 residues. The germline V gene encodes CDR1 SQVTM and CDR2 ANQGSEA. DNA for the CDR3: TGCAGCGTTGAGGACAGGGGGAGTTACGCTGAAGCTTTCTTT. This gives the protein CSVEDRGSYAEAFF.

This chain joins TRBV9 and TRBJ1-4; the D gene is possibly TRBD1 (5 bases). The CDR3 is 15 residues long. Trimming left V 4 bases short and J 7 bases short, with 17 bases between. Per the germline V gene, CDR1 is SGDLS and CDR2 is YYNGEE. CDR3: CASSPYQGPGEKLFF. In DNA form, the CDR3 reads TGTGCCAGCAGCCCCTATCAGGGCCCGGGTGAAAAACTGTTTTTT. Looking up the rest from reference TRBV9 and TRBJ1-4 gives the full variable domain: DSGVTQTPKHLITATGQRVTLRCSPRSGDLSVYWYQQSLDQGLQFLIQYYNGEERAKGNILERFSAQQFPDLHSELNLSSLELGDSALYFCASSPYQGPGEKLFFGSGTQLSVL.

In this sample, this clone turned up a few times. The chain combines TRBV7-9 with TRBJ2-5; possible D gene TRBD1, 6 bases. Germline CDR1 and CDR2: SEHNR and FQNEAQ (reference sequence). V lost 5 bases to trimming and J lost 5 bases, with 12 bases between them. The CDR3 consists of 13 residues. The CDR3 is CASSPQGLETQYF. DNA for the CDR3: TGTGCCAGCAGCCCGCAGGGGCTTGAGACCCAGTACTTC.

The chain uses TRBV27 and TRBJ1-5; possibly TRBD1 for D (5 bases). The V end lost 5 bases, the J end lost 7 bases, and 15 bases lay between the germline ends. CDR3 length: 14 amino acids. Germline lookup yields CDR1 MNHEY and CDR2 SMNVEV (reference sequence). The CDR3 is CASSPGHGGQPQHF. As DNA, the CDR3 is TGTGCCAGCAGTCCCGGACACGGAGGGCAGCCCCAGCATTTT.

CDR3 sequence reads: CASSPRGSGYEQYF. Written as DNA, the CDR3 is TGTGCCAGCAGTCCCCGAGGAAGTGGGTACGAGCAGTACTTC. The gene calls are TRBV27 and TRBJ2-7; D is unclear. This CDR3 contains 14 residues. CDR1 is MNHEY, CDR2 SMNVEV, per germline (reference sequence). V gave up 5 bases and J gave up 4 bases, with 15 bases separating them.

The chain combines TRBV25-1 with TRBJ1-2; D uncertain. The CDR3 extends over 12 amino acids. Germline-derived CDR1 and CDR2 are MGHDK and SYGVNS. Trimming removed 3 bases at V and 6 bases at J, with 8 bases between. CDR3 sequence: CASSDGWNGYTF. The CDR3 DNA reads as TGTGCCAGCAGTGACGGGTGGAATGGCTACACCTTC.

The chain couples TRBV27 to TRBJ2-7, with 11 bases lining up with TRBD1. Germline CDR1 MNHEY, CDR2 SMNVEV (reference sequence). V was clipped by 6 bases and J by 2 bases; unmatched bases: 18. The CDR3 sequence is 19 residues long. CDR3 loop: CASSWTGGAGSEFPYEQYF. The CDR3 nucleotides are TGTGCCAGCAGCTGGACAGGGGGCGCTGGTAGTGAGTTCCCCTACGAGCAGTACTTC.

The rearrangement uses TRBV2 and TRBJ2-6, with no clear D. V gave up 7 bases and J gave up 1 base, with 14 bases separating them. CDR1 SNHLY and CDR2 FYNNEI come from the germline V gene. This CDR3 contains 16 residues. CDR3 region: CASTKARFSGANVLTF. The CDR3 DNA follows: TGTGCCAGCACCAAAGCGAGGTTTTCTGGGGCCAACGTCCTGACTTTC.

The chain is built from TRBV18 and TRBJ1-2; 8 bases fit TRBD1. The germline CDR1 and CDR2 sequences are KGHSH and LQKENI. This CDR3 region has 16 residues. V trimming: 3 bases; J trimming: 5 bases; junction bases outside the gene matches: 11. CDR3 nucleotides: TGTGCCAGCTCACCTTCAGGGGGCAAGCAGGGGTATGGCTACACCTTC. Translation: CASSPSGGKQGYGYTF.

The chain carries TRBV11-3 and TRBJ2-1, with 7 bases identical to TRBD1. The germline V gene encodes CDR1 SGHNT and CDR2 YENEEA. CDR3 size: 17 residues. With V trimmed by 3 bases and J by 7 bases, 15 bases remained unmatched. The CDR3 region has the DNA TGTGCCAGCAGCTTTTCTGGGACAGAACTTTTTAGGAATGAGCAGTTCTTC. Translated: CASSFSGTELFRNEQFF.

The chain is built from TRBV11-2 and TRBJ2-1, with a tentative D call TRBD2 (6 bases). This CDR3 is 13 amino acids long. The V end lost 3 bases, the J end lost 5 bases, and 8 bases lay between the germline ends. Germline V CDR1 and CDR2: SGHAT, FQNNGV. The DNA for the CDR3 is TGTGCCAGCAGCTTGGGGACTCACAATGAGCAGTTCTTC. Its translation: CASSLGTHNEQFF.

This sequence joins TRBV2 and TRBJ1-5; D not resolved. The germline gives CDR1 SNHLY, CDR2 FYNNEI. CDR3 length equals 14 residues. V shed 3 bases and J shed 3 bases, with 9 bases lying between them. The CDR3 spells CASSDLRNNQPQHF. In nucleotides, the CDR3 is TGTGCCAGCAGTGACTTGAGAAACAATCAGCCCCAGCATTTT.

The chain has TRBV7-3 and TRBJ1-1, with 9 bases lining up with TRBD1. The V gene end was trimmed by 7 bases and the J gene end by 1 base; junction bases not matched to a gene: 13. CDR1 is SGHTA and CDR2 is FQGTGA in the germline V gene. This CDR3 region has 17 residues. CDR3 protein: CASTAERGGQGNTEAFF. CDR3 coding DNA: TGTGCCAGCACCGCCGAAAGGGGGGGACAGGGGAACACTGAAGCTTTCTTT.

This clone was found a few times. The chain is built from TRBV19 and TRBJ1-2; TRBD1 matches 8 bases. The CDR3 is made up of 14 amino acids. Trimming removed 4 bases from V and 2 bases from J; junction bases left unmatched: 3. CDR1 and CDR2 from the germline V gene are LNHDA and SQIVND (reference sequence). The DNA of the CDR3 is TGTGCCAGTAGTAGCGCAGGGGGCAACTATGGCTACACCTTC. It is translated as CASSSAGGNYGYTF.

The chain links TRBV5-6 to TRBJ2-2; D is possibly TRBD1 (5 bases). V lost 0 bases and J lost 5, with 11 bases in between. The CDR3 runs to 15 residues. CDR1 is SGHDT and CDR2 is YYEEEE in the germline V gene. Written as DNA, the CDR3 is TGTGCCAGCAGCTTGGAGGGGAAAGGAACCGGGGAGCTGTTTTTT. Protein sequence: CASSLEGKGTGELFF.

The J gene is TRBJ2-3, the V gene TRBV7-6; 8 bases fit TRBD2. Germline-derived CDR1 and CDR2 are SGHVS and FNYEAQ. Trimming removed 4 bases from V and 6 bases from J; junction bases left unmatched: 9. This CDR3 has 15 residues. The CDR3 sequence is CASSSGGTRRDTQYF. DNA for the CDR3: TGTGCCAGCAGCTCAGGTGGGACTAGGAGGGATACGCAGTATTTT.

The rearrangement joins TRBV7-9 to TRBJ1-1; TRBD1 matches at 8 bases. This CDR3 spans 15 amino acids. Germline V gene data show CDR1 as SEHNR and CDR2 as FQNEAQ (reference sequence). V gave up 5 bases and J gave up 1 base; unmatched junction bases: 6. The CDR3 sequence is CASSPRQGRNTEAFF. CDR3 nucleotides: TGTGCCAGCAGCCCGCGACAGGGGCGGAACACTGAAGCTTTCTTT. The variable domain in full, with the rest retrieved from reference TRBV7-9 and TRBJ1-1, is DTGVSQNPRHKITKRGQNVTFRCDPISEHNRLYWYRQTLGQGPEFLTYFQNEAQLEKSRLLSDRFSAERPKGSFSTLEIQRTEQGDSAMYLCASSPRQGRNTEAFFGQGTRLTVV.

The V call is TRBV6-1, the J call TRBJ1-5; 8 nucleotides line up with TRBD1. The CDR3 is 14 amino acids. The V segment lost 10 bases and the J segment 0 bases; nucleotides outside the gene matches: 5. Germline lookup yields CDR1 MNHNS and CDR2 SASEGT. The CDR3 DNA follows: TGTGCCACTTCAGGGACAGGTAGCAATCAGCCCCAGCATTTT. It codes for CATSGTGSNQPQHF.

This clone showed up just a few times. This sequence joins TRBV29-1 and TRBJ2-3, with 7 bases lining up with TRBD1. The junction had 6 bases not matched to a gene; V was cut back by 7 bases and J by 2 bases. This CDR3 region has 13 residues. CDR1 SQVTM and CDR2 ANQGSEA come from the germline V gene. Here the CDR3 reads CSARDSYTDTQYF. The DNA for the CDR3 is TGCAGCGCCCGGGACAGCTACACAGATACGCAGTATTTT.

The chain uses TRBV29-1 and TRBJ2-7; the match to TRBD1 covers 9 bases. The junction had 4 bases not matched to a gene; V was cut back by 6 bases and J by 4 bases. Per the germline V gene, CDR1 is SQVTM and CDR2 is ANQGSEA. This CDR3 contains 12 residues. CDR3 nucleotides: TGCAGCGTCAGGGACAGGGAGTACGAGCAGTACTTC. Translated: CSVRDREYEQYF.

CDR3 bases: TGCGCCAGCAGCTTGCGGGAGAGGGATGAGCAGTTCTTC. This codes for CASSLRERDEQFF. The J gene is TRBJ2-1, the V gene TRBV5-1; weak D call: TRBD2 (6 bases). CDR3 length: 13 amino acids. The germline gives CDR1 SGHRS, CDR2 YFSETQ. The V gene lost 1 base and the J gene lost 8 bases, with 10 bases spanning the gap.

The chain uses TRBV5-4 and TRBJ2-3; 7 positions agree with TRBD2. Per germline, CDR1 SGHNT and CDR2 YYREEE (reference sequence). Unmatched junction bases numbered 9, after V lost 5 bases and J lost 3 bases. The CDR3 length is 15 residues. The CDR3 reads CASSPSGGGTDTQYF. DNA for the CDR3: TGTGCCAGCAGTCCCTCGGGGGGAGGGACAGATACGCAGTATTTT. The full variable domain, completed using reference TRBV5-4 and TRBJ2-3, is ETGVTQSPTHLIKTRGQQVTLRCSSQSGHNTVSWYQQALGQGPQFIFQYYREEENGRGNFPPRFSGLQFPNYSSELNVNALELDDSALYLCASSPSGGGTDTQYFGPGTRLTVL.

The J gene is TRBJ2-1, the V gene TRBV5-4; 13 nucleotides agree with TRBD2. Germline-derived CDR1 and CDR2 are SGHNT and YYREEE (reference sequence). The CDR3 has 17 amino acids. Germline trimming cut 5 bases from V and 8 bases from J; bases unmatched to any gene: 13. CDR3 sequence reads: CASSPGLAGDRVDEQFF. The CDR3 DNA follows: TGTGCCAGCAGTCCTGGACTAGCGGGAGATCGTGTCGATGAGCAGTTCTTC. Variable domain in full (rest from reference TRBV5-4 and TRBJ2-1): ETGVTQSPTHLIKTRGQQVTLRCSSQSGHNTVSWYQQALGQGPQFIFQYYREEENGRGNFPPRFSGLQFPNYSSELNVNALELDDSALYLCASSPGLAGDRVDEQFFGPGTRLTVL.

The chain couples TRBV7-2 to TRBJ2-7; the match to TRBD2 covers 8 bases. V shed 6 bases and J 5 bases; nucleotides not matched to a gene: 9. Germline-derived CDR1 and CDR2 are SGHTA and FQGNSA. The CDR3 sequence is 14 residues long. CDR3 nucleotides: TGTGCCAGCAGTCCGAGCGGGGGAAGAGACGAGCAGTACTTC. Residues: CASSPSGGRDEQYF.

CDR3 region: CASREGGSSYNEQFF. DNA for the CDR3: TGTGCCAGCAGGGAGGGCGGGAGCTCCTACAATGAGCAGTTCTTC. The chain is built from TRBV2 and TRBJ2-1, with TRBD2 identical over 7 bases. The germline V gene encodes CDR1 SNHLY and CDR2 FYNNEI. V lost 6 bases and J lost 0; bases outside the gene matches: 5. The CDR3 runs 15 residues. Filled out from reference TRBV2 and TRBJ2-1, the complete variable domain reads EPEVTQTPSHQVTQMGQEVILRCVPISNHLYFYWYRQILGQKVEFLVSFYNNEISEKSEIFDDQFSVERPDGSNFTLKIRSTKLEDSAMYFCASREGGSSYNEQFFGPGTRLTVL.

The chain combines TRBV7-9 with TRBJ1-1; 7 bases fit TRBD1. The CDR3 is 14 amino acids. V lost 5 bases to trimming and J lost 7 bases; unmatched junction nucleotides: 10. Germline CDR1 SEHNR, CDR2 FQNEAQ (reference sequence). CDR3 DNA: TGTGCCAGCAGCCCCAGACAGGGACTCGGTGAAGCTTTCTTT. Its protein product is CASSPRQGLGEAFF.

The CDR3 DNA sequence: TGTGCCAGCACAGGTACAGGGGGGTGGACTGAAGCTTTCTTT. The encoded protein is CASTGTGGWTEAFF. The J gene is TRBJ1-1, the V gene TRBV6-1, with 8 bases matching TRBD1. CDR3 length: 14 amino acids. The germline CDR1 and CDR2 sequences are MNHNS and SASEGT. Germline trimming cut 7 bases from V and 5 bases from J; bases unmatched to any gene: 9.

This clone was seen more than once but under ten times. V is TRBV7-2 and J is TRBJ2-7; no reliable D call. Per the germline V gene, CDR1 is SGHTA and CDR2 is FQGNSA. The CDR3 sequence is 11 residues long. With 5 bases removed from V and 3 bases from J, the gap between germline ends came to 5 bases. CDR3 sequence (DNA): TGTGCCAGCAGCCGAGTCTACGAGCAGTACTTC. Translating it yields CASSRVYEQYF.

The chain links TRBV5-6 to TRBJ2-1; 7 bases agree with TRBD1. Germline V gene sequence: CDR1 SGHDT, CDR2 YYEEEE. The J segment lost 2 bases and the V segment lost 6 bases, leaving 17 bases of the junction unmatched. The CDR3 has 18 residues. The CDR3 region is CASTTTLQGLRAYNEQFF. CDR3 coding DNA: TGTGCCAGCACCACCACTCTACAGGGGCTGCGGGCCTACAATGAGCAGTTCTTC.

The chain links TRBV14 to TRBJ2-7, with D maybe TRBD1 (5 bases). The CDR3 runs to 15 residues. Germline V lookup: CDR1 SGHDN, CDR2 FVKESK. Trimming removed 3 bases from V and 3 bases from J, with 15 bases in between. This CDR3 reads CASSHWGQADYEQYF. The CDR3 region has the DNA TGTGCCAGCAGCCACTGGGGCCAGGCGGACTACGAGCAGTACTTC.